Each of the 11 T cell receptor beta chains below was sequenced from the same sample in a study of T cell clonotyping in hematopoietic cell transplantation. Assay: immunoSEQ multiplex PCR; the TCRdb copy retains only in-frame clones and omits some. Of approximately 17,000 clones listed, 85% to 90% are singletons. The sample comprised peripheral blood mononuclear cells. The receptors derive from a man aged 45 to 65 in good health. Some clones in this sample may be carry-over from other donors' samples.

This chain connects TRBV14 to TRBJ1-2, with 7 bases that match TRBD1. V shed 4 bases, J shed 7 bases, and the junction held 6 bases outside the gene matches. CDR3 size: 13 residues. The germline CDR1 and CDR2 sequences are SGHDN and FVKESK. CDR3 sequence (DNA): TGTGCCAGCAGCCCCCGGGACAGCGGTGGCTACACCTTC. Amino acid sequence: CASSPRDSGGYTF.

Turning to this clone: An end of the junction does not agree with germline; a read error may underlie this. The rearrangement links TRBV30 to TRBJ2-7; D is possibly TRBD1 or TRBD2 (5 bases each). The CDR3 runs 11 residues. From germline, CDR1 is GTSNPN and CDR2 SVGIG (reference sequence). The CDR3 loop reads CAWSSRGSDPF. The CDR3 nucleotides are TGTGCCTGGAGTAGTCGGGGCTCGGACCCGTTC. Together with reference TRBV30 and TRBJ2-7, the CDR3 gives the full variable domain: SQTIHQWPATLVQPVGSPLSLECTVEGTSNPNLYWYRQAAGRGLQLLFYSVGIGQISSEVPQNLSASRPQDRQFILSSKKLLLSDSGFYLCAWSSRGSDPFGPGTRLTVT.

This chain joins TRBV7-2 and TRBJ2-3, with 8 bases lining up with TRBD2. CDR3 length: 16 amino acids. The ends lost 2 bases at V and 2 bases at J; junction bases unmatched: 6. Germline V gene lookup returns CDR1 SGHTA and CDR2 FQGNSA. The CDR3 sequence: CASSLTRGALTDTQYF. The DNA of the CDR3 is TGTGCCAGCAGCTTAACGCGGGGGGCCCTCACAGATACGCAGTATTTT.

The chain combines TRBV28 with TRBJ1-3; 8 bases line up with TRBD1. The J segment lost 6 bases and the V segment lost 6 bases, leaving 7 bases of the junction unmatched. Germline V gene sequence: CDR1 MDHEN, CDR2 SYDVKM. The CDR3 contains 14 residues. CDR3 protein: CASRHGQGLNTIYF. The CDR3, as DNA: TGTGCCAGCAGACACGGACAGGGCCTAAACACCATATATTTT. Complete variable domain (other parts from reference TRBV28 and TRBJ1-3): DVKVTQSSRYLVKRTGEKVFLECVQDMDHENMFWYRQDPGLGLRLIYFSYDVKMKEKGDIPEGYSVSREKKERFSLILESASTNQTSMYLCASRHGQGLNTIYFGEGSWLTVV.

CDR3 loop: CASSLGRSSYEQYF. The CDR3 DNA follows: TGCGCCAGCAGCTTGGGCAGGAGCTCCTACGAGCAGTACTTC. This chain links TRBV5-1 with TRBJ2-7; D ambiguous. Trimming pared 0 bases from V and 0 bases from J, leaving 7 bases between. Germline CDR1 and CDR2: SGHRS and YFSETQ. The CDR3 runs to 14 residues. Drawing the rest from reference TRBV5-1 and TRBJ2-7, the complete variable domain is KAGVTQTPRYLIKTRGQQVTLSCSPISGHRSVSWYQQTPGQGLQFLFEYFSETQRNKGNFPGRFSGRQFSNSRSEMNVSTLELGDSALYLCASSLGRSSYEQYFGPGTRLTVT.

This clone turned up a few times. The gene calls are TRBV2 and TRBJ1-2, with D uncertain. Trimming removed 3 bases at V and 8 bases at J, with 13 bases between. The CDR3 consists of 13 residues. Germline CDR1 is SNHLY and CDR2 is FYNNEI. The CDR3 DNA reads TGTGCCAGCAGTGAGGAGGCCCGTAGGGGCTACACCTTC. Translating it yields CASSEEARRGYTF. Variable domain in full (rest from reference TRBV2 and TRBJ1-2): EPEVTQTPSHQVTQMGQEVILRCVPISNHLYFYWYRQILGQKVEFLVSFYNNEISEKSEIFDDQFSVERPDGSNFTLKIRSTKLEDSAMYFCASSEEARRGYTFGSGTRLTVV.

V and J are TRBV20-1 and TRBJ2-7; no definite D call. Deletions cut 6 bases from V and 2 bases from J, with 8 bases between. Germline V gene lookup returns CDR1 DFQATT and CDR2 SNEGSKA (reference sequence). This CDR3 spans 11 amino acids. The CDR3 DNA is TGCAGTGCCACGGACCCCTACGAGCAGTACTTC. Residues: CSATDPYEQYF.

In nucleotides, the CDR3 is TGCGCCAGTACCTATGACTCAGCGAACACCGGGGAGCTGTTTTTT. Encoded protein: CASTYDSANTGELFF. J is TRBJ2-2 and V is TRBV5-1; D remains ambiguous. Germline lookup yields CDR1 SGHRS and CDR2 YFSETQ. V lost 8 bases and J lost 0, with 14 bases in between. The CDR3 is made up of 15 amino acids.

This chain links TRBV11-3 with TRBJ2-7; TRBD1 or TRBD2 may be the D gene (5 bases each). The germline V and J ends were trimmed by 5 bases and 0 bases, with 17 bases remaining between them. This CDR3 is built from 16 residues. Germline assignment: CDR1 SGHNT and CDR2 YENEEA. In nucleotides, the CDR3 is TGTGCCAGCAGCCCCGGACGGGGCCCGAGCTCCTACGAGCAGTACTTC. It translates to CASSPGRGPSSYEQYF. The whole variable domain, filled in from reference TRBV11-3 and TRBJ2-7, reads EAGVVQSPRYKIIEKKQPVAFWCNPISGHNTLYWYLQNLGQGPELLIRYENEEAVDDSQLPKDRFSAERLKGVDSTLKIQPAELGDSAVYLCASSPGRGPSSYEQYFGPGTRLTVT.

The chain links TRBV9 to TRBJ2-5, with 7 bases matching TRBD1. The CDR3 length is 15 residues. Germline assignment: CDR1 SGDLS and CDR2 YYNGEE. Unmatched junction bases numbered 7, after V lost 4 bases and J lost 1 base. DNA of the CDR3: TGTGCCAGCAGCCCTTCGGGACAGCCCCAAGAGACCCAGTACTTC. Protein product: CASSPSGQPQETQYF.

The gene calls are TRBV30 and TRBJ2-7; D gene uncertain. This CDR3 comprises 13 residues. V was clipped by 3 bases and J by 6 bases, with 15 bases between them. CDR1 is GTSNPN and CDR2 is SVGIG in the germline V gene (reference sequence). The CDR3 loop is CAWRKATSREQYF. In nucleotides, the CDR3 is TGTGCCTGGAGGAAGGCTACCAGCCGCGAGCAGTACTTC.